These 8 T cell receptor beta chains share one sample of origin, sequenced in a study of shared clonotypes between healthy human individuals. CD45RO-negative, CCR7-selected cells formed the naive CD8 fraction, which excluded terminally differentiated effector memory CD45RA+ cells. Assay: immunoSEQ multiplex PCR; the TCRdb copy retains only in-frame clones and omits some. The sample includes roughly 2,000,000 clones, about 95% of them seen just once. Source material: naive CD8+ T cells sorted from blood. All receptors derive from a man in his late teens or twenties in good health.

The chain recombines TRBV13 with TRBJ2-5, with 7 bases fitting TRBD2. This CDR3 has 16 amino acids. V shed 6 bases, J shed 5 bases, and the junction held 15 bases outside the gene matches. Germline CDR1 is PRHDT and CDR2 is FYEKMQ (reference sequence). CDR3 in amino acids: CASSSPLALRRETQYF. CDR3 DNA: TGTGCCAGCAGTTCCCCACTAGCGCTGAGGAGGGAGACCCAGTACTTC.

The gene calls are TRBV29-1 and TRBJ1-1, with D possibly being TRBD1 (5 bases). Per the germline V gene, CDR1 is SQVTM and CDR2 is ANQGSEA. V was shortened by 7 bases and J by 4 bases, with 13 bases between the two germline ends. The CDR3 length is 12 residues. The CDR3 here is CSGSGLFTEAFF. In DNA, the CDR3 is TGCAGCGGCTCAGGGTTATTCACTGAAGCTTTCTTT.

The CDR3 DNA follows: TGTGCCAGCAGCCTATGGGACAGCCGCAATGAGCAGTTCTTC. This codes for CASSLWDSRNEQFF. The gene calls are TRBV5-5 and TRBJ2-1, with 7 bases aligning to TRBD1. The junction had 7 bases not matched to a gene; V was cut back by 4 bases and J by 6 bases. The germline gives CDR1 SGHKS, CDR2 YYEKEE (reference sequence). This CDR3 comprises 14 residues.

The rearrangement uses TRBV6-1 and TRBJ2-1; D is uncertain. Trimming took 3 bases from V and 2 from J, leaving 11 bases between them. This CDR3 spans 15 amino acids. CDR1 and CDR2 from the germline V gene are MNHNS and SASEGT. CDR3 nucleotide sequence: TGTGCCAGCAGTGATGGAGCGACACCCTACAATGAGCAGTTCTTC. Translated, it gives CASSDGATPYNEQFF.

This clone was counted once. Within the sample, other DNA sequences also encode this same CDR3. This sequence joins TRBV5-4 and TRBJ1-1; D is unresolved. CDR3 length: 14 residues. V was clipped by 0 bases and J by 1 base, with 7 bases between them. Germline lookup yields CDR1 SGHNT and CDR2 YYREEE (reference sequence). The CDR3 protein is CASSLVGTNTEAFF. CDR3 sequence (DNA): TGTGCCAGCAGCTTGGTGGGAACGAACACTGAAGCTTTCTTT. Complete variable domain (other parts from reference TRBV5-4 and TRBJ1-1): ETGVTQSPTHLIKTRGQQVTLRCSSQSGHNTVSWYQQALGQGPQFIFQYYREEENGRGNFPPRFSGLQFPNYSSELNVNALELDDSALYLCASSLVGTNTEAFFGQGTRLTVV.

This chain connects TRBV28 to TRBJ2-1; 8 bases align to TRBD1. J gave up 1 base and V 7 bases, and 21 bases lay outside the gene matches. CDR1 is MDHEN, CDR2 SYDVKM, per germline. The CDR3 has 20 residues. The chain's CDR3 is CASITLGQASLRGSYNEQFF. The CDR3 nucleotides are TGTGCCAGCATCACTTTGGGACAGGCCTCGCTAAGGGGGTCCTACAATGAGCAGTTCTTC. The entire variable domain, with the rest obtained from reference TRBV28 and TRBJ2-1, is as follows: DVKVTQSSRYLVKRTGEKVFLECVQDMDHENMFWYRQDPGLGLRLIYFSYDVKMKEKGDIPEGYSVSREKKERFSLILESASTNQTSMYLCASITLGQASLRGSYNEQFFGPGTRLTVL.

Of note for this clone: This CDR3 is also generated by other DNA sequences in the sample. V gene TRBV28 combines with J gene TRBJ1-2; a weak D match, TRBD1 (5 bases). Germline-derived CDR1 and CDR2 are MDHEN and SYDVKM. CDR3 length equals 12 residues. Trimming took off 2 bases at V and 8 bases at J, with 9 bases between the two ends. CDR3 sequence reads: CASSLTGQGYTF. The CDR3 bases are TGTGCCAGCAGTTTAACAGGCCAAGGCTACACCTTC.

In regard to this clone: Within the sample, other DNA sequences also encode this same CDR3. V and J are TRBV27 and TRBJ1-6; D remains ambiguous. The CDR3 runs to 16 residues. Germline V gene data show CDR1 as MNHEY and CDR2 as SMNVEV (reference sequence). V gave up 2 bases and J gave up 3 bases, with 11 bases separating them. CDR3 loop: CASSLGPGSYNSPLHF. The CDR3 DNA is TGTGCCAGCAGTTTAGGTCCAGGTAGCTATAATTCACCCCTCCACTTT.